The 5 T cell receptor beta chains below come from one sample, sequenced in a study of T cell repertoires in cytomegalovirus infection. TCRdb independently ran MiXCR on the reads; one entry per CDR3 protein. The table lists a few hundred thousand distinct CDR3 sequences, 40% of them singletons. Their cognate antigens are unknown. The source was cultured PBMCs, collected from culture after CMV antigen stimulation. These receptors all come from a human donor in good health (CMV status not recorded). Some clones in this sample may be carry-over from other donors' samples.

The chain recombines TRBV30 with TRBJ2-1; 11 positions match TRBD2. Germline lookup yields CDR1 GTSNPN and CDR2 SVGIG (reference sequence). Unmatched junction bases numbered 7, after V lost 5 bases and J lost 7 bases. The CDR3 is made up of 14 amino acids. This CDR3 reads CAWRLAGGGNEQFF. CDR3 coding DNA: TGTGCCTGGCGGCTAGCGGGGGGCGGTAATGAGCAGTTCTTC.

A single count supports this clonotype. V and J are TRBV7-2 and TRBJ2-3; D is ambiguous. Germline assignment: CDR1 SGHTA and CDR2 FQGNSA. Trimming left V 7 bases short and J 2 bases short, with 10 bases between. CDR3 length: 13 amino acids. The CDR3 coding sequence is TGTGCCAGCACCCTGCAATTCACAGATACGCAGTATTTT. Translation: CASTLQFTDTQYF.

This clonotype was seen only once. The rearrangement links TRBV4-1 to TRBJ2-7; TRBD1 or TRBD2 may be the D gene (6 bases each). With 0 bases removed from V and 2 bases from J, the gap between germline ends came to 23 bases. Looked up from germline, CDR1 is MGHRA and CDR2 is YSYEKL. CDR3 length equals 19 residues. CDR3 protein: CASSQDLDLGGLRAYEQYF. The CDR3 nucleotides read TGCGCCAGCAGCCAAGATCTAGACTTAGGGGGACTCCGAGCCTACGAGCAGTACTTC.

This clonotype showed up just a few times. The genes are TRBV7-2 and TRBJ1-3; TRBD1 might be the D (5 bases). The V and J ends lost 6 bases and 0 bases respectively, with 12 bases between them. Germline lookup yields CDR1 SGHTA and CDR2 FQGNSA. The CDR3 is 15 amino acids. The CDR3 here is CASRPQGPSGNTIYF. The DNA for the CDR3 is TGTGCCAGCAGACCGCAGGGCCCCTCTGGAAACACCATATATTTT.

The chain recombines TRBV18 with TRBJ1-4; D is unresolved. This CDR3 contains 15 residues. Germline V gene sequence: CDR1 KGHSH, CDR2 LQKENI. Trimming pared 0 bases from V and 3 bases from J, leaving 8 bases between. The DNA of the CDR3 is TGTGCCAGCTCACCACCTCAGTGGCCTAATGAAAAACTGTTTTTT. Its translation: CASSPPQWPNEKLFF.